The text below deals with one TCR beta chain. From the RT-PCR reads, TCRdb called clonotypes with MiXCR, one entry per CDR3 protein. This repertoire shows roughly 230,000 distinct CDR3 sequences, 11% to 15% found once; its top ten account for 11%. CDR1 is SGDLS and CDR2 is YYNGEE in the germline V gene. Trimming took 0 bases from V and 4 from J; bases not matched to a gene: 3. CDR3 length equals 15 residues. This entry is derived from a study of patients and donors after allogeneic stem cell transplantation. Specimen: blood, either unsorted or a sorted T cell fraction (not recorded which). The TCR sequence derives from a human donor who was either an allogeneic HSCT recipient or a stem cell or donor lymphocyte infusion donor (not recorded which). It is not recorded whose cells these are; they may come from a transplant donor. The chain recombines TRBV9 with TRBJ2-1; 8 bases line up with TRBD1. CDR3 in amino acids: CASSVGTGQYNEQFF. CDR3 DNA: TGTGCCAGCAGCGTAGGGACAGGGCAGTACAATGAGCAGTTCTTC.